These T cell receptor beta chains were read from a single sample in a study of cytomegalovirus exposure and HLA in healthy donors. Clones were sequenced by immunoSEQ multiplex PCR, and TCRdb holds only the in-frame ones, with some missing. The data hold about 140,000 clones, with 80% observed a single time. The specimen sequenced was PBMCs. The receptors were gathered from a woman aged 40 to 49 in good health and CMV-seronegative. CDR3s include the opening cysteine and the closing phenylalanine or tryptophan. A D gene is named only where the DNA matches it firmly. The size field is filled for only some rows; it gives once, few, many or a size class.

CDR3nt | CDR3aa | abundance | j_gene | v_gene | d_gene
TGTGCCAGCAGCTTCCCGCGGACTAGCCGGTCCTACAATGAGCAGTTCTTC | CASSFPRTSRSYNEQFF | - | TRBJ2-1 | TRBV7-8 | TRBD2
TGTGCCAGCAGCCCCAACAGGGACACAGTATTGAACACTGAAGCTTTCTTT | CASSPNRDTVLNTEAFF | once | TRBJ1-1 | TRBV5-8 | -
TGTGCCACCGGGCAGGGTGGCTACACCTTC | CATGQGGYTF | once | TRBJ1-2 | TRBV28 | -
TGCGCCAGCAGCGCAGACAGGGAAGTGAACACTGAAGCTTTCTTT | CASSADREVNTEAFF | - | TRBJ1-1 | TRBV10-1 | TRBD1
TGTGCCAGCACCCCCACGGGGTATGAAGCTTTCTTT | CASTPTGYEAFF | - | TRBJ1-1 | TRBV5-5 | -
TGCGCCAGCAGCGATCCGGGGGGGCCTGGGACCCAGTACTTC | CASSDPGGPGTQYF | - | TRBJ2-5 | TRBV5-1 | TRBD2
TGTGCCAGCAGCTTAGCGCAGGGAAACACCATATATTTT | CASSLAQGNTIYF | few | TRBJ1-3 | TRBV7-6 | -
TGTGCCAGCAGCCCCGGGACTAGCGGGGGCCACAATGAGCAGTTCTTC | CASSPGTSGGHNEQFF | few | TRBJ2-1 | TRBV7-2 | TRBD2
TGCGCCAGCAGCTTGTGGGGGCAGAATTCACCCCTCCACTTT | CASSLWGQNSPLHF | - | TRBJ1-6 | TRBV5-1 | -
TGTGCCAGCAGCTTAGTGGGACAGGGATACGAGCAGTACTTC | CASSLVGQGYEQYF | - | TRBJ2-7 | TRBV7-9 | TRBD1
TGCGTCAGCAGCCAAGAGGACAGGGACCATGAAAAACTGTTTTTT | CVSSQEDRDHEKLFF | - | TRBJ1-4 | TRBV4-3 | TRBD1
TGCGCCAGCAGTCAAGTGGACAGGGGATCTGAAAAACTGTTTTTT | CASSQVDRGSEKLFF | - | TRBJ1-4 | TRBV4-1 | TRBD1
TGTGCCAGCAGTTTTGTTCAGATGGCTGAAGCTTTCTTT | CASSFVQMAEAFF | - | TRBJ1-1 | TRBV27 | -
TGTGCCAGCAGTTTTATCGGACAGGGTAAAAGAGCAACTAATGAAAAACTGTTTTTT | CASSFIGQGKRATNEKLFF | - | TRBJ1-4 | TRBV27 | TRBD1
TGTGCCACCATGCCTCAGTCCTACGAGCAGTACTTC | CATMPQSYEQYF | - | TRBJ2-7 | TRBV2 | -
TGTGCCAGCAGTGCGCGGACAGGGGGGGTCGGGGAGCTGTTTTTT | CASSARTGGVGELFF | - | TRBJ2-2 | TRBV2 | TRBD1
TGTGCCACCAGCAGAGATCGGGGAAGTGGGGCCAACGTCCTGACTTTC | CATSRDRGSGANVLTF | - | TRBJ2-6 | TRBV15 | -
TGTGCCAGCAGTACAGGTGCTGGGGCCAACGTCCTGACTTTC | CASSTGAGANVLTF | once | TRBJ2-6 | TRBV28 | -
TGTGCCAGCACGACAGGGGGCCGGTCACCCCTCCACTTT | CASTTGGRSPLHF | - | TRBJ1-6 | TRBV25-1 | TRBD1
TGTGCCAGCGGAGGACAGGGTATCTATGGCTACACCTTC | CASGGQGIYGYTF | once | TRBJ1-2 | TRBV6-5 | TRBD1
TGTGCCAGCAGGGGCGCGTCCTACGAGCAGTACTTC | CASRGASYEQYF | - | TRBJ2-7 | TRBV6-5 | -
TGTGCCAGCAGCTGGGGAGCTAGCTACGAGCAGTACTTC | CASSWGASYEQYF | - | TRBJ2-7 | TRBV11-3 | -
TGCAGCGTTGAGAGGGGGCTTGGCTACACCTTC | CSVERGLGYTF | - | TRBJ1-2 | TRBV29-1 | TRBD1
TGTGCCAGCAGCTCCCGCCAGGGGGAAGGCGAGACCCAGTACTTC | CASSSRQGEGETQYF | - | TRBJ2-5 | TRBV7-3 | TRBD1
TGTGCCAGCAACAATGAAGACAGCTCCTACGAGCAGTACTTC | CASNNEDSSYEQYF | - | TRBJ2-7 | TRBV7-9 | -
TGTGCCAGCCGGGACAGGACCTTATCGGACTCTGGAAACACCATATATTTT | CASRDRTLSDSGNTIYF | - | TRBJ1-3 | TRBV19 | TRBD1
TGTGCCACGAGGTCGGCTGACAGGGCAGAGACCCAGTACTTC | CATRSADRAETQYF | - | TRBJ2-5 | TRBV10-3 | TRBD1
TGTGCCAGCAGCCAGGACAGAGCCCTCCCCACAGATACGCAGTATTTT | CASSQDRALPTDTQYF | - | TRBJ2-3 | TRBV7-2 | -
TGTGCCAGCACCCCGGGGGGGGGAAGGAGGATGAACACTGAAGCTTTCTTT | CASTPGGGRRMNTEAFF | once | TRBJ1-1 | TRBV7-2 | -